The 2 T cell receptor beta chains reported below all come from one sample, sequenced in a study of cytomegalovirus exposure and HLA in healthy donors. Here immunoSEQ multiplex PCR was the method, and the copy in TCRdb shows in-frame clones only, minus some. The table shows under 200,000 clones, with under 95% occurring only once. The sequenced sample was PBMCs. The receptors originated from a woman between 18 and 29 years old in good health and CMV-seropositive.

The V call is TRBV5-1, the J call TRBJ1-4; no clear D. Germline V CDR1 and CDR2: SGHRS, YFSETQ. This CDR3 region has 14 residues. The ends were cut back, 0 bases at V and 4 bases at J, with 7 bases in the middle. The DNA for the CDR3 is TGCGCCAGCAGCTTGGATCGCTATAATGAAAAACTGTTTTTT. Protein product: CASSLDRYNEKLFF.

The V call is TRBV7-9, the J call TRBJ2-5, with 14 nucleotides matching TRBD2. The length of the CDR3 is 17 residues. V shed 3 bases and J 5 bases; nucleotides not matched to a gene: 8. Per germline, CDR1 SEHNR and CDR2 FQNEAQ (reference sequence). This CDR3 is CASSLAGTSGSGETQYF. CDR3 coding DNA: TGTGCCAGCAGCTTGGCGGGGACTAGCGGGAGTGGGGAGACCCAGTACTTC.